Shown below are 4 T cell receptor beta chains from a single sample sequenced in a study of shared T cell receptors in the human thymus. TCRdb keeps only in-frame clones here, not all; method: immunoSEQ multiplex PCR. The table includes just under 550,000 clones, 70% to 80% detected once. The same data also went into a second study, on human thymus T cells.

Sequencing used thymocytes. The receptors derive from a boy younger than two with a congenital heart defect.

The gene calls are TRBV4-3 and TRBJ2-1, with TRBD2 matching 9 bases. V lost 1 base and J lost 8; bases outside the gene matches: 9. The germline CDR1 and CDR2 sequences are LGHNA and YSLEER. The CDR3 covers 16 residues. The CDR3 loop reads CASSQVLSGRGYEQFF. The CDR3 coding sequence is TGCGCCAGCAGCCAAGTTCTTAGCGGGAGAGGATATGAGCAGTTCTTC.

This chain connects TRBV6-5 to TRBJ1-5; the D is unclear. CDR1 is MNHEY, CDR2 SVGAGI, per germline. The CDR3 covers 15 residues. The ends were cut back, 5 bases at V and 5 bases at J, with 16 bases in the middle. The DNA for the CDR3 is TGTGCCAGCAGTACACGACATAAGGCCGATCAGCCCCAGCATTTT. Translating it yields CASSTRHKADQPQHF.

This rearrangement joins TRBV14 to TRBJ2-4, with a possible D match to TRBD2 (5 bases). Germline values: CDR1 SGHDN, CDR2 FVKESK. V lost 0 bases and J 1 base, leaving 16 bases between the germline ends. The CDR3 sequence is 18 residues long. CDR3 bases: TGTGCCAGCAGCCAAGATTCCGGGAATTGTGGGGCCAAAAACATTCAGTACTTC. Its protein is CASSQDSGNCGAKNIQYF. Complete variable domain (other parts from reference TRBV14 and TRBJ2-4): EAGVTQFPSHSVIEKGQTVTLRCDPISGHDNLYWYRRVMGKEIKFLLHFVKESKQDESGMPNNRFLAERTGGTYSTLKVQPAELEDSGVYFCASSQDSGNCGAKNIQYFGAGTRLSVL.

This clone was found a few times. The chain joins TRBV7-4 to TRBJ2-3; 7 positions agree with TRBD2. V dropped 6 bases and J dropped 2; count of bases not matched to a gene: 8. CDR3 length: 15 residues. CDR1 is SGHVT, CDR2 SQSDAQ, per germline. In nucleotides, the CDR3 is TGTGCCAGCAGGCCCCCCAGCGGGATCACAGATACGCAGTATTTT. Translated, it gives CASRPPSGITDTQYF.